This T cell receptor (beta chain) was recovered during a study of identifying expanded T cells in peripheral blood. Assay: immunoSEQ multiplex PCR; the TCRdb copy retains only in-frame clones and omits some. The table includes 90,000 to 100,000 clones, approximately 91% detected once. The study's findings and limits: Technical replicates showed around 1.2 changed clones; roughly two weeks 15 to 20; four weeks 19. Clone count variance between approximately two-week samples rose with total template count.

V lost 3 bases and J lost 2; bases outside the gene matches: 3. CDR3 length: 14 residues. Germline-derived CDR1 and CDR2 are LNHDA and SQIVND (reference sequence). No infections or other immune events were documented during collection. This clone occurred once. The antigen remains unidentified. The sample comprised blood. This receptor was taken from a person aged 18 to 75 in good health. This rearrangement joins TRBV19 to TRBJ2-5; 7 positions match TRBD2. CDR3 residues: CASSMLGLQETQYF. CDR3 DNA sequence: TGTGCCAGTAGTATGTTGGGACTACAAGAGACCCAGTACTTC.